This is a list of T cell receptor beta chains from one sample in a study of shared clonotypes between healthy human individuals. The table came from immunoSEQ multiplex PCR; TCRdb's copy has only in-frame clones and leaves some out. This table holds approximately 2.3 million clones, approximately 93% found once. Specimen: naive CD4+ T cells from PBMCs. The receptors shown here come from a man between 18 and 29 years old in good health. Some clones in this sample may be carry-over from other donors' samples. Each CDR3 is given with its conserved first and last residue. The D gene is left open where the match is weak. Clone sizes are given selectively: once, few, many, or a class where the clone is expanded.

D gene	V gene	clone size	J gene	CDR3 DNA	CDR3 protein
-	TRBV9	-	TRBJ1-3	TGTGCCAGCAGCGTAGGTACCACCAGCTCTGGAAACACCATATATTTT	CASSVGTTSSGNTIYF
TRBD1	TRBV2	-	TRBJ1-1	TGTGCCAGCAAGGAACAGGGGCCAACTGAAGCTTTCTTT	CASKEQGPTEAFF
-	TRBV28	-	TRBJ1-2	TGTGCCAGCAGTTTAGGGGTTCCAGATGGCTACACCTTC	CASSLGVPDGYTF
-	TRBV12-1	-	TRBJ2-1	TGTGCCAGCAGCCCCAGGACTAGCGGGAGTCCCTACAATGAGCAGTTCTTC	CASSPRTSGSPYNEQFF
-	TRBV5-8	-	TRBJ1-2	TGTGCCAGCAGCTTATATAACATAGCTAACTATGGCTACACCTTC	CASSLYNIANYGYTF
-	TRBV27	-	TRBJ2-3	TGTGCCAGCCGTCCCTGGGACGGCGTCACAGATACGCAGTATTTT	CASRPWDGVTDTQYF
TRBD2	TRBV9	-	TRBJ2-3	TGTGCCAGCAGCTTGGGACTAGCGGGAGGCTTCACAGATACGCAGTATTTT	CASSLGLAGGFTDTQYF
-	TRBV11-2	-	TRBJ1-5	TGTGCCAGCAGCTTAAGACCAACTGGACAGCCCCAGCATTTT	CASSLRPTGQPQHF
-	TRBV28	-	TRBJ1-1	TGTGCCAGCACGATTGCGATGATGAACACTGAAGCTTTCTTT	CASTIAMMNTEAFF
-	TRBV14	-	TRBJ2-1	TGTGCCAGCAGGCAAAGCGCAGGGAGTGAGCAGTTCTTC	CASRQSAGSEQFF
-	TRBV5-6	few	TRBJ1-5	TGTGCCAGCAGCTTGGACCAGCCCCAGCATTTT	CASSLDQPQHF
TRBD1	TRBV28	-	TRBJ2-7	TGTGCCAGCAGTGGGACAGGGAAACTGAGTGAGCAGTACTTC	CASSGTGKLSEQYF
-	TRBV7-9	-	TRBJ1-4	TGTGCCAGCAGCTGGGGGCAGGGTAATGAAAAACTGTTTTTT	CASSWGQGNEKLFF
-	TRBV15	-	TRBJ2-5	TGTGCCACCAGCAGAGGCGCGGGGACCCAAGAGACCCAGTACTTC	CATSRGAGTQETQYF
-	TRBV7-2	-	TRBJ2-7	TGTGCCAGCAGCTTAGTTGGCCGGAACAGAGCCTACGAGCAGTACTTC	CASSLVGRNRAYEQYF
-	TRBV7-2	-	TRBJ2-1	TGTGCCAGCAGCTTAGGTTGGGGGGATTCTGAGCAGTTCTTC	CASSLGWGDSEQFF
TRBD2	TRBV6-5	-	TRBJ2-1	TGTGCCAGCAGCAGTAGCGGGAGGGCCAATGAGCAGTTCTTC	CASSSSGRANEQFF